This T cell receptor beta chain was captured by sequencing in a study of cytomegalovirus exposure and HLA in healthy donors. The germline V gene encodes CDR1 SNHLY and CDR2 FYNNEI. The J segment lost 0 bases and the V segment lost 6 bases, leaving 2 bases of the junction unmatched. The CDR3 is 15 amino acids. The PCR contained 60 Vbeta and 13 Jbeta primers. Authors' data handling: Unique TCR beta chains totaled around 86 million in a later count, with approximately 11 million of them shared. TCRdb's copy holds only in-frame clones and misses some; the assay was immunoSEQ multiplex PCR. The V and J calls and clone size are taken from that table; D and trimming were inferred from the DNA. The sample shows 150,000 to 200,000 clones, approximately 85% of them seen only once. Nominally healthy donors were sampled, though unrecorded immune exposures were likely.

The sequence was obtained from a girl aged 10 to 17 in good health and CMV-seropositive. The chain employs TRBV2 and TRBJ1-3; 10 bases line up with TRBD1. Sequenced material: PBMCs. The CDR3 loop reads CASRRQGASGNTIYF. For the CDR3, the DNA is TGTGCCAGCAGGCGACAGGGGGCCTCTGGAAACACCATATATTTT.